Sequencing of this T cell receptor beta chain was carried out in a study of Graves' ophthalmopathy and Graves' hyperthyroidism (dated by TCRdb to the late 2010s). Describing the broader study: A patient counted as having stable hyperthyroidism if there was no progression to ophthalmopathy within 18 months of follow-up. To tell Graves' ophthalmopathy apart from Graves' hyperthyroidism, and to predict which patients would progress to ophthalmopathy, the study relied on TCR beta repertoire signatures. In total, 135 blood samples were TCR-sequenced: fewer than 50 ophthalmopathy, approximately 75 hyperthyroidism and some 17 hyperthyroidism-to-ophthalmopathy patients. To explore V-J signatures that separate ophthalmopathy from hyperthyroidism, a discovery set of about a hundred patients was enrolled, consisting of 40 to 45 with ophthalmopathy and 55 to 65 with stable hyperthyroidism. For independent validation, a separate cohort was made up of around 19 hyperthyroidism patients plus 17 patients who later progressed from hyperthyroidism to ophthalmopathy. In six or seven hyperthyroidism patients, the T-cell repertoires found in thyroid tissue were compared with those found in blood. Following sample collection, hyperthyroidism patients were given methimazole at a starting dose of 30 mg daily, and ophthalmopathy patients were given high-dose intravenous methylprednisolone.

The research as a whole found: The 13-signature model separated ophthalmopathy from stable hyperthyroidism with around 90% sensitivity and almost 84% specificity in cross-validation, and 80%/75% in the test set. In validation, the model predicted ophthalmopathy progression with 55% to 71% sensitivity and 72.22% specificity; more than ten predicted patients were CT-confirmed with GO in a median of approximately six months. Most expanded thyroid clonotypes with a frequency above 0.001 also appeared in blood, which suggests that blood repertoires may reflect the immune response in the thyroid. Sample size was not statistically predetermined, and group allocation was not concealed from the investigators.

From the cysteine through the phenylalanine, the CDR3 covers 16 amino acids. Only the CDR3 portion is preserved as DNA: 48 bases, with reading frame beginning at the first base. Based on the germline V gene (reference sequence), the CDR1 and CDR2 sequences are LNHDA and SQIVND. The junction carries 16 bases between V and J, which are trimmed by 1 base and 4 bases respectively. For repertoire sequencing, TCR beta CDR3 regions were amplified from RNA transcripts. The first round was an RT-PCR using HTBI primers with the Qiagen OneStep RT-PCR kit, and this first round was followed by a second-round multiplex PCR, then size selection and purification. Libraries were sequenced on an Illumina HiSeq2000 using paired-end 100 bp reads. Processing in the source paper ran as follows. SOAPnuke was used to process the reads, throwing out any read that had adapters, had uncalled bases, had a mean Phred below 15, or lacked an exact constant-primer or identifier match. COPE v1.2.5 was used to merge high-quality paired reads. Clonotypes were defined as unique nucleotide sequences and were aligned to IMGT TRB V, D and J references using MiTCR v1.1. Analysis was restricted to V-J combinations with a frequency above 0.0001, which covered 99.2% of repertoires. A TCR clonal expansion and chaos score per V-J combination was defined as the ratio of F50 clonal expansion to chaos observed in the TCRdist matrix. Features were reduced by Welch's t-statistics and random forest to about a dozen V-J combinations, which fed a naive Bayes classifier. Thyroid-blood repertoire similarity was quantified with the Morisita-Horn index. TCRdb ran its own pipeline on the public reads, namely fastp trimming at Q25 and MiXCR clone calling, and kept in-frame beta chains. Rows are combined by CDR3 protein, so each entry shows the most common genes and DNA. The V and J calls were determined by TCRdb, not by the authors. The table for this sample lists approximately 1.2 million distinct CDR3 sequences; about two fifths of them were counted only once. The top ten clonotypes cover 11% of the sample.

The hyperthyroidism patients were 18 to 65 years old and newly diagnosed, with a disease duration of less than 2 months. Patients with other autoimmune diseases, uncontrolled infections, pregnancy or lactation were excluded from the study. Clinical symptoms, serum thyroxine, TRAb, thyroid ultrasound and orbital computed tomography were used for diagnosis. Total RNA was extracted using Trizol reagent, and RNA quality was checked on an Agilent 2100 Bioanalyzer. A word on this clonotype: Which antigen it targets is not known. Within one base of it there is no much larger clone, and no base qualities were kept.

The chain is made from TRBV19 and TRBJ2-5; TRBD1 is a weak D gene call, 5 bases matching. Source material: peripheral blood or thyroid tissue (not recorded which). This TCR was sampled from an adult man with Graves' hyperthyroidism. The DNA sequence reads TGTGCCAGTAGTATAGTTCTCTCAGGTGGGGCAGAGACCCAGTACTTC. Its amino acids are CASSIVLSGGAETQYF.